This TCR beta chain was profiled in a study of cytomegalovirus exposure and HLA in healthy donors. Germline lookup yields CDR1 SGHAT and CDR2 FQDESV (reference sequence). The V and J ends lost 5 bases and 0 bases, in that order; junction bases with no gene match: 12. The CDR3 consists of 17 residues. The data were produced by immunoSEQ multiplex PCR, yet TCRdb's version contains in-frame clones alone and is incomplete. There are roughly 79,000 clones in the sample; 85% to 95% occur only once, and approximately 0.7% lies in the top ten. V and J are TRBV11-1 and TRBJ2-7, with 8 positions matching TRBD2. This receptor was taken from a man aged 18-30 years in good health and CMV-seronegative. Source material: PBMCs. CDR3 protein: CASSKTGTGTSSYEQYF. The CDR3, as DNA: TGTGCCAGCAGCAAAACAGGGACCGGGACTAGCTCCTACGAGCAGTACTTC.